This T cell receptor (beta chain) was profiled in a study of beta chain features in type 1 diabetes. Study in general: Sorted cell examination encompassed 85 million to 140 million cells across all samples. Study-level findings and limits: Type 1 diabetes patients showed a moderate but significant shortening of TCRB CDR3s in all four CD4+ subsets.

Germline assignment: CDR1 MGHRA and CDR2 YSYEKL. This CDR3 is 15 amino acids long. Trimming removed 0 bases from V and 4 bases from J, with 12 bases in between. In the case of this clone: What it recognizes is unknown.

In all sorted populations, purity surpassed 95%. Sequenced material consisted of expressed TCRB transcripts (all of the isolated RNA was reverse transcribed). Assay: immunoSEQ multiplex PCR; the TCRdb copy retains only in-frame clones and omits some. The profile shows approximately 360,000 clones, about 12% of them singletons. This receptor was obtained from a woman between 18 and 29 years old with type 1 diabetes. The rearrangement uses TRBV4-1 and TRBJ1-1; D call uncertain. Sequenced sample: naive CD4+ T cells from blood. The CDR3 DNA is TGCGCCAGCAGCCAAGATCGGGTATTCCCCACTGAAGCTTTCTTT. Translating it yields CASSQDRVFPTEAFF.